Following are 9 T cell receptor beta chains from one sample sequenced in a study of radiotherapy plus CTLA-4 blockade in lung cancer. The repertoire was sequenced with immunoSEQ multiplex PCR; TCRdb's copy has only in-frame clones and lacks some. Here the sample spans some 64,000 clones, roughly four fifths being singletons. The sequenced sample was peripheral blood, obtained from a patient treated with radiotherapy plus ipilimumab. These receptors all stem from a human donor with non-small cell lung cancer whose response to radiotherapy plus ipilimumab could not be evaluated. Some clones in this sample may be carry-over from other donors' samples.

The chain joins TRBV7-3 to TRBJ1-1; a weak D match, TRBD1 (6 bases). Germline CDR1 is SGHTA and CDR2 is FQGTGA. Trimming removed 6 bases from V and 1 base from J, with 15 bases in between. The CDR3 runs 15 residues. This CDR3 is CASSLGGAGNTEAFF. The CDR3 region has the DNA TGTGCCAGCAGTCTAGGGGGGGCAGGGAACACTGAAGCTTTCTTT.

The genes are TRBV7-3 and TRBJ1-4; D unclear. V was cut by 5 bases and J by 7 bases, with 8 bases left in between. The V gene's germline CDR1 is SGHTA and CDR2 FQGTGA. The CDR3 has 12 residues. CDR3 sequence: CASSPHSEKLFF. The CDR3 region has the DNA TGTGCCAGCAGCCCGCACAGTGAAAAACTGTTTTTT.

The chain couples TRBV28 to TRBJ1-2; D is undetermined. V gave up 5 bases and J gave up 3 bases, with 4 bases separating them. Germline CDR1 is MDHEN and CDR2 is SYDVKM. This CDR3 comprises 11 residues. CDR3 amino acids: CASSRDYGYTF. Here the CDR3 DNA reads TGTGCCAGCAGTAGAGACTATGGCTACACCTTC.

V is TRBV4-3 and J is TRBJ1-6; no reliable D call. The CDR3 runs 17 residues. Germline assignment: CDR1 LGHNA and CDR2 YSLEER. Trimming took off 1 base at V and 3 bases at J, with 13 bases between the two ends. The CDR3 spells CASSQGRSVFYNSPLHF. The CDR3 DNA reads TGCGCCAGCAGCCAAGGTCGGTCGGTTTTCTATAATTCACCCCTCCACTTT.

The V and J genes are TRBV28 and TRBJ2-7; tentatively, D is TRBD1 (6 bases). This CDR3 spans 13 amino acids. Trimming took 6 bases from V and 6 from J, leaving 15 bases between them. The germline V gene encodes CDR1 MDHEN and CDR2 SYDVKM. The CDR3 loop is CASRPIPRGEQYF. The CDR3 bases are TGTGCCAGCAGACCTATTCCCAGGGGCGAGCAGTACTTC.

The rearrangement uses TRBV5-5 and TRBJ1-1; D uncertain. CDR1 and CDR2 (germline): SGHKS, YYEKEE (reference sequence). V shed 3 bases and J shed 1 base, with 16 bases lying between them. The CDR3 contains 16 residues. The CDR3 reads CASSSPSRAENTEAFF. The CDR3 region has the DNA TGTGCCAGCAGCTCCCCATCGAGGGCTGAGAACACTGAAGCTTTCTTT. Drawing the rest from reference TRBV5-5 and TRBJ1-1, the complete variable domain is DAGVTQSPTHLIKTRGQQVTLRCSPISGHKSVSWYQQVLGQGPQFIFQYYEKEERGRGNFPDRFSARQFPNYSSELNVNALLLGDSALYLCASSSPSRAENTEAFFGQGTRLTVV.

The chain couples TRBV15 to TRBJ2-7; 9 bases align to TRBD1. The CDR3 length is 15 residues. Germline trimming cut 5 bases from V and 5 bases from J; bases unmatched to any gene: 10. Germline CDR1 is LNHNV and CDR2 is YYDKDF (reference sequence). As DNA, the CDR3 is TGTGCCACCAGCGGGGGGACAGGGCTACTTGACGAGCAGTACTTC. This sequence encodes CATSGGTGLLDEQYF.

About this clone: This specimen includes other DNA sequences encoding the same CDR3. V gene TRBV28 combines with J gene TRBJ1-6; D unresolved. The germline gives CDR1 MDHEN, CDR2 SYDVKM. The ends were cut back, 5 bases at V and 1 base at J, with 12 bases in the middle. CDR3 length equals 16 residues. The chain's CDR3 is CASSPAGRSYNSPLHF. DNA of the CDR3: TGTGCCAGCAGTCCCGCGGGGAGGTCCTATAATTCACCCCTCCACTTT.

V and J are TRBV5-4 and TRBJ2-1; 9 bases line up with TRBD2. Losses at the gene ends were 0 bases for V and 7 bases for J; bases not matched to a gene: 5. Germline V lookup: CDR1 SGHNT, CDR2 YYREEE (reference sequence). The CDR3 sequence is 15 residues long. This chain's CDR3 is CASSLGGGAGNEQFF. The CDR3 DNA is TGTGCCAGCAGCTTGGGCGGGGGGGCAGGTAATGAGCAGTTCTTC.